This T cell receptor beta chain stems from a study of T cells in Graves' hyperthyroidism and ophthalmopathy. General observations from the study: From stable hyperthyroidism, ophthalmopathy was separated by a 13 V-J model. Researchers found most expanded thyroid clonotypes above 0.001 in blood as well. Model output signaled ophthalmopathy a median roughly six months ahead of onset.

Lactation, pregnancy, other autoimmune disease or uncontrolled infection led to exclusion of patients. The CDR3 is 16 amino acids. Trimming cost V 3 bases and J 0 bases, with 12 bases left between them. Per the germline V gene, CDR1 is LNHDA and CDR2 is SQIVND (reference sequence). TCR beta CDR3 sequences were amplified from RNA transcripts. An initial round of RT-PCR targeting the TCR CDR3 relied on the HTBI primer set. TCRdb independently ran MiXCR on the multiplex PCR reads; one entry per CDR3 protein. The sample has 650,000 to 800,000 distinct CDR3 sequences, 45% seen once. On this clonotype: Its cognate antigen is unknown.

This rearrangement joins TRBV19 to TRBJ1-5; D not certain. This TCR was sampled from an adult man with Graves' disease, either hyperthyroidism or ophthalmopathy (not recorded which). Sequenced sample: peripheral blood or thyroid tissue (not recorded which). The CDR3 loop reads CASSIQQLYSNQPQHF. Here the CDR3 DNA reads TGTGCCAGTAGTATCCAGCAACTTTATAGCAATCAGCCCCAGCATTTT.